The 24 T cell receptor beta chains reported below all come from one sample, sequenced in a study of T-cell memory formation after mild COVID-19. TCRdb reprocessed the 5' RACE reads with MiXCR, giving one entry per CDR3 protein. The sample has hundreds of thousands of distinct CDR3 sequences; about a fifth are singletons. Specimen: PBMCs or a T cell subset sorted from them (not recorded which). Receptors originate from an adult woman who had mild COVID-19 (a few samples of this study predate the infection). Cell type and time point are not known.

The V call is TRBV15, the J call TRBJ2-7; the match to TRBD1 covers 11 bases. The length of the CDR3 is 14 residues. After removal of 3 bases from V and 6 bases from J, the junction contained 4 bases not matched to a gene. Per the germline V gene, CDR1 is LNHNV and CDR2 is YYDKDF (reference sequence). In nucleotides, the CDR3 is TGTGCCACCAGCAGGGAAGGACAGGGGGCCGAGCAGTACTTC. It codes for CATSREGQGAEQYF. Full variable domain (remainder filled in from reference TRBV15 and TRBJ2-7): DAMVIQNPRYQVTQFGKPVTLSCSQTLNHNVMYWYQQKSSQAPKLLFHYYDKDFNNEADTPDNFQSRRPNTSFCFLDIRSPGLGDTAMYLCATSREGQGAEQYFGPGTRLTVT.

The chain combines TRBV12-3 or TRBV12-4 with TRBJ2-3; D is undetermined. CDR3 length: 16 residues. The V gene lost 3 bases and the J gene lost 0 bases, with 13 bases spanning the gap. CDR3 region: CASSFDAEKSTDTQYF. The CDR3 DNA sequence: TGTGCCAGCAGTTTTGATGCGGAGAAGAGCACAGATACGCAGTATTTT.

The chain is built from TRBV28 and TRBJ1-2, with TRBD1 as a possible D gene (6 bases). Germline V gene lookup returns CDR1 MDHEN and CDR2 SYDVKM. V was trimmed by 6 bases and J by 0 bases, leaving 14 bases between them. The CDR3 runs to 15 residues. The CDR3 spells CASRTRQATNYGYTF. CDR3 bases: TGTGCCAGCAGGACCCGACAGGCAACTAACTATGGCTACACCTTC.

The chain combines TRBV7-2 with TRBJ2-3, with D possibly being TRBD2 (6 bases). Germline-derived CDR1 and CDR2 are SGHTA and FQGNSA. The CDR3 length is 14 residues. Trimming cost V 4 bases and J 4 bases, with 12 bases left between them. CDR3 loop: CASSSGRRADTQYF. CDR3 coding DNA: TGTGCCAGCAGCTCTGGGAGGAGGGCAGATACGCAGTATTTT.

This chain connects TRBV6-2 or TRBV6-3 to TRBJ2-2; a possible D gene is TRBD2 (5 bases). Trimming shortened V by 7 bases and J by 2 bases, and 14 bases separated the two germline ends. Germline V gene sequence: CDR1 MNHEY, CDR2 SVGEGT. The CDR3 has 15 amino acids. Written as DNA, the CDR3 is TGTGCCAGCACTGACGACTACCAAAACACCGGGGAGCTGTTTTTT. Translating gives CASTDDYQNTGELFF.

This CDR3 is CASSTGLAGDIQYF. The CDR3 region has the DNA TGTGCCAGCAGCACGGGACTAGCGGGAGACATTCAGTACTTC. The chain combines TRBV7-8 with TRBJ2-4; TRBD2 matches at 14 bases. The CDR3 consists of 14 residues. The germline V gene encodes CDR1 SGHVS and CDR2 FQNEAQ. The ends lost 5 bases at V and 8 bases at J; junction bases unmatched: 2.

This clonotype appeared a few times. This chain connects TRBV24-1 to TRBJ2-3, with 9 bases that match TRBD2. This CDR3 has 16 amino acids. Losses at the gene ends were 5 bases for V and 1 base for J; bases not matched to a gene: 6. Germline CDR1 is KGHDR and CDR2 is SFDVKD. CDR3 DNA sequence: TGTGCCACCAGTGGATTTCGACTAGCGGGCACAGATACGCAGTATTTT. Translating it yields CATSGFRLAGTDTQYF.

The chain recombines TRBV25-1 with TRBJ1-1; possible D gene TRBD1, 5 bases. This CDR3 region has 15 residues. V dropped 5 bases and J dropped 1 base, with 14 bases sitting between them. Looked up from germline, CDR1 is MGHDK and CDR2 is SYGVNS. Written as DNA, the CDR3 is TGTGCCAGCAGTAATTCAGGGCTAGGGAACACTGAAGCTTTCTTT. It codes for CASSNSGLGNTEAFF. Variable domain in full (rest from reference TRBV25-1 and TRBJ1-1): EADIYQTPRYLVIGTGKKITLECSQTMGHDKMYWYQQDPGMELHLIHYSYGVNSTEKGDLSSESTVSRIRTEHFPLTLESARPSHTSQYLCASSNSGLGNTEAFFGQGTRLTVV.

The chain couples TRBV20-1 to TRBJ2-4; TRBD2 might be the D (5 bases). The CDR3 covers 14 residues. Trimming removed 7 bases from V and 0 bases from J, with 13 bases in between. CDR1 is DFQATT, CDR2 SNEGSKA, per germline (reference sequence). The CDR3 DNA is TGCAGTGGCTCGGACTCCCTAGCCAAAAACATTCAGTACTTC. Amino acid sequence: CSGSDSLAKNIQYF.

This clonotype showed up just a few times. This chain connects TRBV7-9 to TRBJ1-4, with D perhaps matching TRBD1 (5 bases). Germline CDR1 SEHNR, CDR2 FQNEAQ (reference sequence). V was trimmed by 5 bases and J by 0 bases, leaving 10 bases between them. The CDR3 runs to 15 residues. This CDR3 is CASSVTGATNEKLFF. Written as DNA, the CDR3 is TGTGCCAGCAGCGTCACAGGAGCAACTAATGAAAAACTGTTTTTT.

The V call is TRBV5-1, the J call TRBJ2-5; D gene uncertain. V gave up 0 bases and J gave up 5 bases, with 11 bases separating them. This CDR3 has 14 residues. Germline CDR1 SGHRS, CDR2 YFSETQ. CDR3 DNA: TGCGCCAGCAGCTTGGCGGCTGATCGGGAGACCCAGTACTTC. Protein product: CASSLAADRETQYF.

This clonotype was found a few times. This sequence joins TRBV7-3 and TRBJ2-1; the D is unclear. Trimming pared 5 bases from V and 5 bases from J, leaving 13 bases between. Germline V lookup: CDR1 SGHTA, CDR2 FQGTGA. The CDR3 sequence is 14 residues long. CDR3 nucleotides: TGTGCCAGCAGCGGCAAAGGGCCCGACAATGAGCAGTTCTTC. Its translation: CASSGKGPDNEQFF.

The chain recombines TRBV5-1 with TRBJ2-7, with D possibly being TRBD1 (5 bases). CDR1 is SGHRS and CDR2 is YFSETQ in the germline V gene. The V end was cut by 3 bases, the J end by 5 bases, with 12 bases between. This CDR3 comprises 13 residues. CDR3 nucleotide sequence: TGCGCCAGCAGCTGGGGTCAGGGCAACGAGCAGTACTTC. Protein product: CASSWGQGNEQYF.

A few counts support this clonotype. J is TRBJ2-7 and V is TRBV6-2 or TRBV6-3; D might be TRBD2 (5 bases). CDR3 length equals 14 residues. The V end lost 4 bases, the J end lost 0 bases, and 10 bases lay between the germline ends. Looked up from germline, CDR1 is MNHEY and CDR2 is SVGEGT. The DNA of the CDR3 is TGTGCCAGCAGTTTGATGGGGAGCTCCTACGAGCAGTACTTC. Encoded protein: CASSLMGSSYEQYF.

This clonotype has a single count. The junction does not match germline at one end; this may be a read error. The chain combines TRBV10-3 with TRBJ1-1; D unclear. The CDR3 is 13 residues long. Germline V gene sequence: CDR1 ENHRY, CDR2 SYGVKD. The CDR3: CAISESPGSEALF. The DNA of the CDR3 is TGTGCCATCAGTGAGTCGCCTGGCTCTGAAGCTTTATTT.

The chain recombines TRBV20-1 with TRBJ2-7; D ambiguous. Trimming stripped 5 bases from V and 3 bases from J, with 11 bases between. The CDR3 consists of 12 residues. The germline V gene encodes CDR1 DFQATT and CDR2 SNEGSKA (reference sequence). The chain's CDR3 is CSASPDFYEQYF. Here the CDR3 DNA reads TGCAGTGCTTCCCCTGACTTCTACGAGCAGTACTTC.

This clonotype was detected a few times. V gene TRBV5-1 combines with J gene TRBJ1-2; D call uncertain. The CDR3 is made up of 15 amino acids. CDR1 is SGHRS, CDR2 YFSETQ, per germline. The V gene lost 4 bases and the J gene lost 2 bases, with 15 bases spanning the gap. The CDR3 is CASSPSRPMNYGYTF. For the CDR3, the DNA is TGCGCCAGCAGCCCGTCACGGCCTATGAACTATGGCTACACCTTC.

This clonotype showed up just a few times. The V gene is TRBV7-8, the J gene TRBJ1-2; D is ambiguous. The CDR3 is 16 amino acids. The germline V gene has CDR1 SGHVS and CDR2 FQNEAQ. The germline V and J ends were trimmed by 5 bases and 4 bases, with 20 bases remaining between them. CDR3 nucleotides: TGTGCCAGCAGCGAGCCCCGAACTTCGCGAGGCTATGGCTACACCTTC. Translating gives CASSEPRTSRGYGYTF.

The sample holds a few counts of this clonotype. The CDR3 DNA sequence: TGTGCCATTTCTGACAGGGGGGGAAAGACAGATACGCAGTATTTT. It encodes CAISDRGGKTDTQYF. The J gene is TRBJ2-3, the V gene TRBV10-3, with 9 bases identical to TRBD1. The CDR3 runs 15 residues. The V and J ends lost 9 bases and 3 bases, in that order; junction bases with no gene match: 10. Per the germline V gene, CDR1 is ENHRY and CDR2 is SYGVKD.

This clonotype was seen a few times. The chain couples TRBV7-8 to TRBJ2-1; 12 nucleotides match TRBD2. There are 16 residues in the CDR3. Germline CDR1 reads SGHVS; CDR2 reads FQNEAQ. With V trimmed by 0 bases and J by 7 bases, 4 bases remained unmatched. The CDR3 loop is CASSLAGLAGQNEQFF. The CDR3 DNA reads as TGTGCCAGCAGCTTAGCGGGACTAGCGGGTCAAAATGAGCAGTTCTTC.

In this sample, this clonotype turned up many times. The rearrangement joins TRBV20-1 to TRBJ1-5; 7 nucleotides align to TRBD1. V dropped 0 bases and J dropped 3; count of bases not matched to a gene: 5. CDR1 and CDR2 from the germline V gene are DFQATT and SNEGSKA (reference sequence). This CDR3 has 15 amino acids. As DNA, the CDR3 is TGCAGTGCTAGAGATAACAGGGGATTCAATCAGCCCCAGCATTTT. Translated: CSARDNRGFNQPQHF.

J is TRBJ2-7 and V is TRBV15; D may be TRBD1 or TRBD2 (5 bases each). The CDR3 has 13 residues. V lost 4 bases and J 6 bases, leaving 13 bases between the germline ends. CDR1 and CDR2 from the germline V gene are LNHNV and YYDKDF (reference sequence). The CDR3 is CATSTDLGGEQYF. The CDR3 bases are TGTGCCACCAGCACCGACCTTGGGGGCGAGCAGTACTTC.

V gene TRBV7-6 combines with J gene TRBJ2-3; 7 bases are shared with TRBD2. The CDR3 is made up of 17 amino acids. The V gene end was trimmed by 1 base and the J gene end by 4 bases; junction bases not matched to a gene: 11. Per the germline V gene, CDR1 is SGHVS and CDR2 is FNYEAQ. The CDR3 sequence is CASSLDIASGPSDTQYF. CDR3 bases: TGTGCCAGCAGCTTAGATATCGCTAGCGGTCCTTCAGATACGCAGTATTTT. Looking up the rest from reference TRBV7-6 and TRBJ2-3 gives the full variable domain: GAGVSQSPRYKVTKRGQDVALRCDPISGHVSLYWYRQALGQGPEFLTYFNYEAQQDKSGLPNDRFSAERPEGSISTLTIQRTEQRDSAMYRCASSLDIASGPSDTQYFGPGTRLTVL.

The chain carries TRBV11-2 and TRBJ2-1; TRBD2 agrees at 8 bases. This CDR3 is built from 14 residues. Looked up from germline, CDR1 is SGHAT and CDR2 is FQNNGV. J gave up 9 bases and V 4 bases, and 8 bases lay outside the gene matches. The CDR3 DNA sequence: TGTGCCAGCAGCTCCGGGACTAGTCCCGCTGAGCAGTTCTTC. Translating gives CASSSGTSPAEQFF.